This TCR beta chain comes out of a study of control samples from healthy donors and cancer patients. Profiled with immunoSEQ multiplex PCR; TCRdb holds only in-frame clones, not every one. The table lists approximately 72,000 clones, 70% to 90% of them singletons, with 6.5% to 7.5% in the top ten. V lost 5 bases to trimming and J lost 1 base; unmatched junction nucleotides: 9. The CDR3 covers 18 residues. Germline loops: CDR1 MNHEY, CDR2 SVGEGT. Sequenced sample: blood. This chain links TRBV6-2 or TRBV6-3 with TRBJ1-5; 12 bases line up with TRBD1. This TCR was recovered from a man aged 50 to 60 in good health. This CDR3 reads CASSHGTGGARSNQPQHF. CDR3 sequence (DNA): TGTGCCAGCAGTCACGGGACAGGGGGCGCCAGGAGCAATCAGCCCCAGCATTTT.